This TCR beta chain was profiled in a study of OX40 agonist ivuxolimab in advanced cancers. Across the study: Ivuxolimab, which patients received intravenously every 2 weeks, was dosed at 0.01 to 10 mg/kg.

Concerning this clone: The antigen remains unidentified.

Data came from immunoSEQ multiplex PCR; TCRdb stores just in-frame clones and leaves some out. The table has roughly 79,000 clones, about 90% seen once. Study results and caveats: Dose levels from 0.1 to 3.0 mg/kg saw CD4+ and CD8+ blood T cells expand clonally by week 6.

V was clipped by 2 bases and J by 2 bases; unmatched bases: 3. This CDR3 has 15 residues. CDR1 and CDR2 (germline): SNHLY, FYNNEI. The sequence was collected from an adult with an advanced solid tumor such as melanoma, head and neck, liver or kidney cancer. V gene TRBV2 combines with J gene TRBJ2-5, with 9 positions matching TRBD2. The sample in question was CD4+ or CD8+ T cells sorted from blood, obtained in a trial of the OX40 agonist ivuxolimab. In nucleotides, the CDR3 is TGTGCCAGCAGTGAACTAGCGGGGTTACAAGAGACCCAGTACTTC. Its translation is CASSELAGLQETQYF.